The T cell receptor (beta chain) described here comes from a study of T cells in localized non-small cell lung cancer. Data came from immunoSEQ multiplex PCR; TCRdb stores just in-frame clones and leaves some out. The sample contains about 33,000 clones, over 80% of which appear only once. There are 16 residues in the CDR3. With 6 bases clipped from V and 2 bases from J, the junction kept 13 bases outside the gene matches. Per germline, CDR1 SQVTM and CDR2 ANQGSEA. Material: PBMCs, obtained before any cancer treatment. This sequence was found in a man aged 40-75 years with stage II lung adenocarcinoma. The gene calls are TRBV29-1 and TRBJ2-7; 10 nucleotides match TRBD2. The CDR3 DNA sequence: TGCAGCGTAGCGGGGGGGCCGACAGGGGCTACCTACGAGCAGTACTTC. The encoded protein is CSVAGGPTGATYEQYF.